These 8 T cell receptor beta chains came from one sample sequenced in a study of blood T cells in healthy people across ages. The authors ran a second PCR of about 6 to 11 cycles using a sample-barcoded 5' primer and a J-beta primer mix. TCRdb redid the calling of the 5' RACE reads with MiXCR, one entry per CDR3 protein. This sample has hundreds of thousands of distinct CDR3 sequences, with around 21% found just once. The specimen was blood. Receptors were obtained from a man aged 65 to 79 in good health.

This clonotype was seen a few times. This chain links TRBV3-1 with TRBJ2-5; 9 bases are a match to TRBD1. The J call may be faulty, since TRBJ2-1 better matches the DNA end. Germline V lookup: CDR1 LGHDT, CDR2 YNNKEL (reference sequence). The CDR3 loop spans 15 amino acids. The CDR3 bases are TGTGCCAGCAGCCAATCCGGGACAGGGTTGGATGAGCAGTTCTTC. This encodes CASSQSGTGLDEQFF.

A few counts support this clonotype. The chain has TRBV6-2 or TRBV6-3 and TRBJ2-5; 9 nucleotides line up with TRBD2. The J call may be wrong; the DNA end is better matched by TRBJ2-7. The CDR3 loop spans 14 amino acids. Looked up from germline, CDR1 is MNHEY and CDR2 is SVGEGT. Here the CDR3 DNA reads TGTGCCAGCAGTTATGTTAGCGGGGGTTACGAGCAGTACTTC. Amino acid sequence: CASSYVSGGYEQYF.

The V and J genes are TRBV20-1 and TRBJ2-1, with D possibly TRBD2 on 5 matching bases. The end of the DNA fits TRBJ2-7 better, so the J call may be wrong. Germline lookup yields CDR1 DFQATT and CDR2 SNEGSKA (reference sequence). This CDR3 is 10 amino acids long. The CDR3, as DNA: TGCAGTGCTAGGAGGGCTGAGCAGTACTTC. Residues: CSARRAEQYF.

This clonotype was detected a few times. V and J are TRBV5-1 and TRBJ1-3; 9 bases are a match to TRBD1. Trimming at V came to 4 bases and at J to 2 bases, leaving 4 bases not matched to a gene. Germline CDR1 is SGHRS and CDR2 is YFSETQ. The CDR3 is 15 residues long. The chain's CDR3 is CASSHGTGPGNTIYF. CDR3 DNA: TGCGCCAGCAGCCACGGGACAGGGCCTGGAAACACCATATATTTT.

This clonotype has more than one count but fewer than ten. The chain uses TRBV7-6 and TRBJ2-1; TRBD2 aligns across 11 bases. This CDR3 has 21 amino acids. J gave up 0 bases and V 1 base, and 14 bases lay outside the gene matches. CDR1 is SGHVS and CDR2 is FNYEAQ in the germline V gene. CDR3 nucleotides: TGTGCCAGCAGCTTAGATGGGACTAGCGGAAGCCGATCGCTCTCCTACAATGAGCAGTTCTTC. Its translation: CASSLDGTSGSRSLSYNEQFF.

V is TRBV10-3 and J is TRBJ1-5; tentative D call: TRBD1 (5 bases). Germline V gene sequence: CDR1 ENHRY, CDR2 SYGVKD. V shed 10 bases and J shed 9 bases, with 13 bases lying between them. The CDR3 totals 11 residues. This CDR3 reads CATGTGGPQHF. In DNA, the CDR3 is TGTGCCACCGGGACCGGCGGGCCCCAGCATTTT.

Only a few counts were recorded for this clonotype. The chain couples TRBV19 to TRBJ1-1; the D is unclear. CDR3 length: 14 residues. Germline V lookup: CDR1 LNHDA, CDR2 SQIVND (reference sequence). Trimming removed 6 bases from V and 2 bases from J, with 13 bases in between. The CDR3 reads CASSSVGGNTEAFF. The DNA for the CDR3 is TGTGCCAGTAGCTCCGTTGGCGGTAACACTGAAGCTTTCTTT.

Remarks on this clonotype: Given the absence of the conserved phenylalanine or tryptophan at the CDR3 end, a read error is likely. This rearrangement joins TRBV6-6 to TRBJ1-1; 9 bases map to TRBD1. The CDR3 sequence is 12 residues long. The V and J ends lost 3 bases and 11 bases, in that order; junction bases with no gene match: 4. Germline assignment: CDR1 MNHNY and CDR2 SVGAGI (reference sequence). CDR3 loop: CASSYTGGEAFS. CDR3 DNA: TGTGCCAGCAGTTATACAGGGGGCGAGGCTTTCTCT.